This is a list of T cell receptor beta chains from one sample in a study of Graves' ophthalmopathy and Graves' hyperthyroidism. MiXCR, run by TCRdb on the multiplex PCR reads, gives a single entry per CDR3 protein. The table records about 740,000 distinct CDR3 sequences, roughly two fifths of them present only once. The material sequenced was peripheral blood. The receptors stem from an adult man with Graves' ophthalmopathy. Each CDR3 is given with its conserved first and last residue. The D gene is left open where the match is weak. Size is stated for part of the rows, as once, few or many counts, or as a class when the clone is expanded.

V gene	D gene	clone size	J gene	CDR3 protein	CDR3 DNA
TRBV7-2	NA	many	TRBJ1-4	CASSLEWGGDEKLFF	TGTGCCAGCAGCTTAGAATGGGGAGGGGATGAAAAACTGTTTTTT
TRBV7-2	TRBD2	many	TRBJ2-7	CASSRSGDTPYEQYF	TGTGCCAGCAGCCGTAGCGGGGACACTCCCTACGAGCAGTACTTC
TRBV10-3	NA	few	TRBJ1-1	CAVLSATEAFF	TGTGCCGTCCTAAGCGCCACTGAAGCTTTCTTT
TRBV5-1	TRBD1	few	TRBJ1-1	CASSPGGARRNTEAFF	TGCGCCAGCTCCCCAGGGGGAGCCCGAAGGAACACTGAAGCTTTCTTT
TRBV28	NA	few	TRBJ2-7	CASSRPFEQYF	TGTGCCAGCAGCCGACCGTTTGAGCAGTACTTC
TRBV20-1	NA	NA	TRBJ1-5	CSARVGYSNQPQHF	TGCAGTGCTAGAGTGGGTTATAGCAATCAGCCCCAGCATTTT
TRBV7-2	NA	NA	TRBJ1-2	CASSQGTDGLNYGYTF	TGTGCCAGCAGCCAAGGGACCGATGGGCTTAACTATGGCTACACCTTC
TRBV4-2	TRBD1	NA	TRBJ2-5	CASSQGDRGEGETQYF	TGTGCCAGCAGCCAAGGAGACAGGGGTGAGGGAGAGACCCAGTACTTC
TRBV9	TRBD2	NA	TRBJ2-5	CASSVVGGGQETQYF	TGTGCCAGCAGCGTAGTGGGCGGGGGCCAAGAGACCCAGTACTTC
TRBV29-1	NA	many	TRBJ1-2	CSVEVGQYVVGYTF	TGCAGCGTTGAGGTCGGCCAGTATGTAGTTGGCTACACCTTC
TRBV10-2	TRBD1	few	TRBJ2-7	CASSSTGTGVYEQYF	TGTGCCAGCAGTTCGACCGGGACAGGGGTCTACGAGCAGTACTTC
TRBV9	TRBD1	many	TRBJ1-2	CASSGQGGVYGYTF	TGTGCCAGCAGCGGACAGGGAGGTGTCTATGGCTACACCTTC
TRBV6-6	NA	NA	TRBJ2-2	CASSRRSSGELFF	TGTGCCAGCAGTCGACGGTCGTCCGGGGAGCTGTTTTTT
TRBV15	NA	many	TRBJ2-5	CATSRERHQFGETQYF	TGTGCCACCAGCAGAGAGAGGCACCAATTCGGGGAGACCCAGTACTTC
TRBV14	TRBD1	NA	TRBJ1-4	CASSQDGTGANEKLFF	TGTGCCAGCAGCCAAGACGGGACAGGGGCAAATGAAAAACTGTTTTTT
TRBV20-1	NA	NA	TRBJ1-6	CSAATTDLYNSPLHF	TGCAGTGCAGCAACCACGGATCTGTATAATTCACCCCTCCACTTT
TRBV7-6	NA	NA	TRBJ1-6	CASSLAGTDSPLHF	TGTGCCAGCAGCTTAGCGGGTACGGATTCACCCCTCCACTTT
TRBV15	NA	NA	TRBJ1-4	CATSSAYWGLEKLFF	TGTGCCACCAGCAGTGCCTACTGGGGGCTCGAAAAACTGTTTTTT
TRBV2	NA	NA	TRBJ1-5	CAGSGSLNQPQHF	TGTGCCGGCTCCGGGTCTCTCAATCAGCCCCAGCATTTT
TRBV10-2	NA	NA	TRBJ2-7	CDPLTGRSSYEQYF	TGTGACCCCCTGACAGGCCGAAGCTCCTACGAGCAGTACTTC
TRBV7-2	TRBD1	NA	TRBJ1-4	CASSFGAGGAGEKLFF	TGTGCCAGCAGCTTTGGAGCAGGGGGCGCCGGGGAAAAACTGTTTTTT
TRBV2	NA	few	TRBJ1-2	CASSYGGTGNYGYTF	TGTGCCAGCAGTTACGGAGGAACCGGTAACTATGGCTACACCTTC
TRBV25-1	NA	NA	TRBJ2-2	CASSATRTTGELFF	TGTGCCAGCAGCGCGACCCGAACCACCGGGGAGCTGTTTTTT
TRBV7-9	TRBD2	many	TRBJ2-5	CASSLSRTSEKETQYF	TGTGCCAGCAGCTTATCCCGGACTAGCGAGAAAGAGACCCAGTACTTC
TRBV9	TRBD1	few	TRBJ1-5	CASSASRGLGRGHQPQHF	TGTGCCAGCAGCGCCTCTAGGGGGCTGGGCAGGGGCCATCAGCCCCAGCATTTT
TRBV7-9	TRBD1	NA	TRBJ1-2	CASHYETGGRYGYTF	TGTGCCAGCCATTACGAGACAGGGGGCCGGTATGGCTACACCTTC
TRBV15	NA	many	TRBJ1-3	CATSTLRTAGNTIYF	TGTGCCACCAGCACGTTAAGGACAGCTGGAAACACCATATATTTT
TRBV19	TRBD1	many	TRBJ1-6	CASSVHDRGDSPLHF	TGTGCCAGTAGTGTCCACGACAGGGGTGATTCACCCCTCCACTTT
TRBV20-1	NA	few	TRBJ2-7	CSARPVWANYEQYF	TGCAGTGCTAGACCAGTCTGGGCCAATTACGAGCAGTACTTC
TRBV25-1	NA	NA	TRBJ1-5	CASSLGGVGQPQHF	TGTGCCAGCAGCTTGGGAGGGGTGGGTCAGCCCCAGCATTTT
TRBV10-3	NA	NA	TRBJ2-5	CAISVDRGRETQYF	TGTGCCATCAGCGTTGATAGGGGAAGGGAGACCCAGTACTTC
TRBV10-2	NA	NA	TRBJ1-1	CASSERTRTPGAFF	TGCGCCAGCAGTGAGAGGACACGAACACCTGGAGCTTTCTTT
TRBV7-9	TRBD2	NA	TRBJ2-7	CASSLGPSGEQYF	TGTGCCAGCAGCTTAGGGCCTAGCGGCGAGCAGTACTTC
TRBV19	NA	many	TRBJ2-6	CASSSWSKGANVLTF	TGTGCCAGTAGTTCCTGGTCGAAGGGGGCCAACGTCCTGACTTTC
TRBV7-9	TRBD2	few	TRBJ2-7	CASTPGLAGPDEQYF	TGTGCCAGTACCCCGGGACTAGCGGGACCCGACGAGCAGTACTTC
TRBV5-1	TRBD2	NA	TRBJ2-7	CASSLTSGRWSSYEQYF	TGCGCCAGCAGCTTGACTAGCGGGAGGTGGAGCTCCTACGAGCAGTACTTC
TRBV19	NA	NA	TRBJ1-1	CARYWGFF	TGTGCCAGATACTGGGGTTTCTTT
TRBV7-8	NA	few	TRBJ1-3	CASSPSTLPSRSGNTIYF	TGTGCCAGCAGCCCCTCAACCCTTCCCAGCCGGAGTGGAAACACCATATATTTT
TRBV12-3/TRBV12-4	NA	many	TRBJ1-6	CASSLAQIGSPLHF	TGTGCCAGCAGTTTAGCGCAGATCGGTTCACCCCTCCACTTT
TRBV2	NA	many	TRBJ1-2	CASRHRGYGYTF	TGTGCCAGCAGACACCGTGGCTATGGCTACACCTTC
TRBV19	NA	many	TRBJ2-5	CASSEKGSYLVETQYF	TGTGCCAGTAGCGAGAAGGGCAGCTACCTCGTTGAGACCCAGTACTTC
TRBV7-9	NA	many	TRBJ2-5	CASSLDRTTQYF	TGTGCCAGCAGCTTAGACCGTACGACCCAGTACTTC
TRBV5-6	NA	few	TRBJ1-5	CASSLSMGKNQPQHF	TGTGCCAGCAGCTTGTCCATGGGAAAGAATCAGCCCCAGCATTTT
TRBV7-9	NA	few	TRBJ1-2	CASSLVPGVGGYTF	TGTGCCAGCAGCTTAGTCCCAGGGGTTGGTGGCTACACCTTC
TRBV10-3	TRBD1	NA	TRBJ2-7	CASSEGRTGRYEQYF	TGTGCCAGCAGTGAAGGCAGGACAGGGAGATACGAGCAGTACTTC
TRBV25-1	TRBD1	NA	TRBJ2-2	CASSRQGVGELFF	TGTGCCAGCTCTCGACAGGGGGTCGGGGAGCTGTTTTTT
TRBV7-9	NA	many	TRBJ1-1	CASSFQVIANTEAFF	TGTGCCAGCAGCTTCCAAGTGATCGCGAACACTGAAGCTTTCTTT
TRBV7-2	TRBD1	many	TRBJ1-5	CASSRQGASNQPQHF	TGTGCCAGCAGCAGACAGGGGGCGAGCAATCAGCCCCAGCATTTT
TRBV7-9	TRBD2	NA	TRBJ2-2	CASSSFLAEKAGELFF	TGTGCCAGCAGCTCATTTCTAGCGGAGAAGGCCGGGGAGCTGTTTTTT
TRBV7-9	NA	few	TRBJ2-1	CASSQASDPYNEQFF	TGTGCCAGCAGCCAAGCGTCGGACCCTTACAATGAGCAGTTCTTC